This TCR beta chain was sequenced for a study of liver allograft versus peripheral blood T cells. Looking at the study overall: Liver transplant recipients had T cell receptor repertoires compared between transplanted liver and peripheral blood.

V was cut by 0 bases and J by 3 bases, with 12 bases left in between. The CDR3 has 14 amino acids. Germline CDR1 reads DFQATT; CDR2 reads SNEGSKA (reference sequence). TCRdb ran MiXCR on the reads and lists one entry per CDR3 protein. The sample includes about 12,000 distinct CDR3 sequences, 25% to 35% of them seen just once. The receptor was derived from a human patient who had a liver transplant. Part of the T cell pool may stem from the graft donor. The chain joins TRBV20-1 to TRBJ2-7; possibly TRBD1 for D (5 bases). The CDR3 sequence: CSARDRGWNYEQYF. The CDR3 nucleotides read TGCAGTGCTAGAGATAGGGGTTGGAACTACGAGCAGTACTTC.